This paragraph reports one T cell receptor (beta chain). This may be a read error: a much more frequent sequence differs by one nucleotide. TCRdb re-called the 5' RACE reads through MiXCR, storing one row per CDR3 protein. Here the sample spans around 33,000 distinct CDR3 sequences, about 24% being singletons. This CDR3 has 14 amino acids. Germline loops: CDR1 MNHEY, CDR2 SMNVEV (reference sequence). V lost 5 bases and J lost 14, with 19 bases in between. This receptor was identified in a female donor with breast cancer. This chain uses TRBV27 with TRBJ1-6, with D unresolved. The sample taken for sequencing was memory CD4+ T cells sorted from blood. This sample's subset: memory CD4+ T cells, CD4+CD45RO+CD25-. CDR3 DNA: TGTGCCAGCAGTCCCGGCAAACCTCAGCTTTCCCTCCACTTT. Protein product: CASSPGKPQLSLHF.